In its sample, the clone carrying this T cell receptor (beta chain) was seen once. The data were obtained in a study of technical replicates of blood from a few donors. CDR3 length equals 15 residues. Germline CDR1 MNHNS, CDR2 SASEGT. V lost 4 bases to trimming and J lost 5 bases, with 18 bases between them. TCRdb's copy holds only in-frame clones and misses some; the assay was immunoSEQ multiplex PCR. The data hold under 75,000 clones, with about 94% observed a single time. The clonotype comes from a human donor in good health. J is TRBJ2-7 and V is TRBV6-1, with D tentatively TRBD1 (6 bases). Input material: T cells isolated from PBMCs. In nucleotides, the CDR3 is TGTGCCAGCAGTGGATTAAACAGGGTTGGCCACGAGCAGTACTTC. It specifies CASSGLNRVGHEQYF.